Below are 22 T cell receptor beta chains sequenced from a single sample in a study of identical twins' blood T cells (dated by TCRdb to the early 2010s). The method was 5' RACE. Sequencing relied on an Illumina Genome Analyzer IIx. TCRdb reran the public reads through fastp at Q25 and MiXCR, keeping productive beta chains. Entries are consolidated by CDR3 protein sequence, retaining the most common genes and DNA. In all, the sample holds 300,000 to 450,000 distinct CDR3 sequences, and about 28% of those were seen once. In total, the top ten clones hold about 6% of the sample. Input material: PBMCs. The receptor set was obtained from a woman aged 18-55 years in good health.

The rearrangement uses TRBV7-2 and TRBJ1-5, with D unresolved. The germline V and J ends were trimmed by 5 bases and 5 bases, with 13 bases remaining between them. CDR3 length: 14 amino acids. Germline assignment: CDR1 SGHTA and CDR2 FQGNSA. The CDR3 loop is CASSQYIGDQPQHF. Here the CDR3 DNA reads TGTGCCAGCAGCCAATACATCGGGGATCAGCCCCAGCATTTT.

This chain uses TRBV29-1 with TRBJ2-5; a weak D match, TRBD2 (5 bases). This CDR3 comprises 12 residues. Trimming cost V 6 bases and J 5 bases, with 13 bases left between them. Germline values: CDR1 SQVTM, CDR2 ANQGSEA. The CDR3: CSVAEDEETQYF. The CDR3 nucleotides are TGCAGCGTCGCGGAGGACGAGGAGACCCAGTACTTC.

This clonotype was counted ten times or more. J is TRBJ2-3 and V is TRBV7-2, with D possibly matching TRBD2 (5 bases). V lost 3 bases to trimming and J lost 2 bases, with 9 bases between them. Germline-derived CDR1 and CDR2 are SGHTA and FQGNSA. The CDR3 extends over 14 amino acids. This chain's CDR3 is CASSFLAYTDTQYF. CDR3 DNA: TGTGCCAGCAGCTTCCTAGCTTACACAGATACGCAGTATTTT. Full variable domain (remainder filled in from reference TRBV7-2 and TRBJ2-3): GAGVSQSPSNKVTEKGKDVELRCDPISGHTALYWYRQSLGQGLEFLIYFQGNSAPDKSGLPSDRFSAERTGGSVSTLTIQRTQQEDSAVYLCASSFLAYTDTQYFGPGTRLTVL.

This clonotype appeared many times. The chain uses TRBV2 and TRBJ2-1; D call uncertain. V gave up 6 bases and J gave up 5 bases, with 14 bases separating them. Germline V CDR1 and CDR2: SNHLY, FYNNEI. The CDR3 has 14 residues. The CDR3 bases are TGTGCCAGCAGGGTCCAATGGGCCAACAATGAGCAGTTCTTC. It is translated as CASRVQWANNEQFF.

The genes are TRBV7-8 and TRBJ1-2, with D hard to call. Trimming cost V 4 bases and J 4 bases, with 19 bases left between them. The germline CDR1 and CDR2 sequences are SGHVS and FQNEAQ. CDR3 size: 16 residues. CDR3 protein: CASSSPGGLSFYGYTF. CDR3 in DNA: TGTGCCAGCAGCTCCCCGGGCGGACTCTCGTTCTATGGCTACACCTTC.

V usage is TRBV5-1 and J usage is TRBJ1-4; D not certain. Trimming took off 9 bases at V and 7 bases at J, with 22 bases between the two ends. CDR1 is SGHRS and CDR2 is YFSETQ in the germline V gene. This CDR3 contains 15 residues. The CDR3 nucleotides read TGCGCCACCTCAGCTCGGGGAATTTCGGGTGAAAAACTGTTTTTT. Translated, it gives CATSARGISGEKLFF.

V gene TRBV6-5 combines with J gene TRBJ1-2; 7 bases line up with TRBD1. The V gene's germline CDR1 is MNHEY and CDR2 SVGAGI. After removal of 4 bases from V and 9 bases from J, the junction contained 11 bases not matched to a gene. This CDR3 has 14 residues. In DNA form, the CDR3 reads TGTGCCAGCAGTTGGTTACCTAGGACAGGCCGCTACACCTTC. It specifies CASSWLPRTGRYTF.

This clonotype occurred a few times. At one boundary the junction diverges from the germline segment, which might be a read error. The chain's CDR3 is CSAPVADWAHF. CDR3 sequence (DNA): TGCAGTGCCCCAGTGGCGGACTGGGCCCACTTC. The genes are TRBV20-1 and TRBJ2-1, with D tentatively TRBD2 (5 bases). The germline gives CDR1 DFQATT, CDR2 SNEGSKA (reference sequence). The CDR3 has 11 residues.

This clonotype showed up just a few times. The CDR3 sequence: CAISESVTKGGNTIYF. The CDR3, as DNA: TGTGCCATCAGTGAGTCTGTGACCAAGGGAGGAAACACCATATATTTT. This sequence joins TRBV10-3 and TRBJ1-3; no definite D call. Trimming stripped 0 bases from V and 4 bases from J, with 13 bases between. The CDR3 length is 16 residues. Germline V gene data show CDR1 as ENHRY and CDR2 as SYGVKD.

This clonotype was counted at least ten times. The CDR3 spells CASSQRGEAFF. The CDR3 region has the DNA TGTGCCAGCAGCCAACGGGGTGAAGCTTTCTTT. The J gene is TRBJ1-1, the V gene TRBV14; D not certain. The CDR3 totals 11 residues. Between the trimmed V and J ends, which lost 2 bases and 7 bases, there was a span of 5 bases. Germline V gives CDR1 SGHDN, CDR2 FVKESK.

The rearrangement uses TRBV3-1 and TRBJ1-1; no clear D. Trimming stripped 1 base from V and 11 bases from J, with 11 bases between. Germline-derived CDR1 and CDR2 are LGHDT and YNNKEL (reference sequence). CDR3 size: 12 residues. The DNA of the CDR3 is TGTGCCAGCAGCCAAGTAAGAGACCGCGCTTTCTTT. As protein: CASSQVRDRAFF.

The chain carries TRBV4-3 and TRBJ1-4; D is unresolved. CDR1 LGHNA and CDR2 YSLEER come from the germline V gene. Trimming stripped 1 base from V and 13 bases from J, with 16 bases between. The CDR3 loop spans 14 amino acids. This CDR3 reads CASSQAGATTGLFF. The CDR3 region has the DNA TGCGCCAGCAGCCAAGCAGGTGCGACGACGGGACTGTTTTTT.

This clonotype was recorded a few times. The chain combines TRBV10-2 with TRBJ2-3; 7 bases fit TRBD2. CDR3 length: 14 residues. The V gene end was trimmed by 3 bases and the J gene end by 5 bases; junction bases not matched to a gene: 5. Germline CDR1 WSHSY, CDR2 SAAADI. The CDR3 spells CASSDAGEGDTQYF. CDR3 nucleotides: TGCGCCAGCAGTGATGCTGGGGAGGGAGATACGCAGTATTTT.

This clonotype appeared a few times. The chain couples TRBV12-3 or TRBV12-4 to TRBJ2-3, with 8 nucleotides matching TRBD2. CDR3 length: 15 amino acids. Trimming cost V 10 bases and J 3 bases; bases outside gene matches: 12. The CDR3: CANSPGLGMTDTQYF. The DNA for the CDR3 is TGTGCCAACAGCCCGGGACTAGGGATGACAGATACGCAGTATTTT.

The chain couples TRBV10-1 to TRBJ2-1, with D unresolved. The V and J ends lost 1 base and 2 bases respectively, with 6 bases between them. CDR1 is WNHNN and CDR2 is SYGVQD in the germline V gene (reference sequence). CDR3 size: 14 residues. The chain's CDR3 is CASSEYRAYNEQFF. The CDR3 coding sequence is TGCGCCAGCAGTGAGTATAGGGCCTACAATGAGCAGTTCTTC.

This clonotype showed up just a few times. This sequence joins TRBV7-6 and TRBJ1-3; D remains unclear. Germline V gives CDR1 SGHVS, CDR2 FNYEAQ. This CDR3 is built from 15 residues. V lost 5 bases, J lost 4 bases, and 15 bases lay in between. The chain's CDR3 is CASSTPNLRGNTIYF. The DNA for the CDR3 is TGTGCCAGCAGCACGCCAAATCTGAGGGGAAACACCATATATTTT.

This clonotype was seen repeatedly, ten times or more. The CDR3 coding sequence is TGTGCCAGCAGTTCTGGGAGAGTGGATGAGCAGTTCTTC. Protein: CASSSGRVDEQFF. V and J are TRBV5-6 and TRBJ2-1; perhaps TRBD2 as D (5 bases). Germline lookup yields CDR1 SGHDT and CDR2 YYEEEE. Trimming cost V 5 bases and J 8 bases, with 14 bases left between them. The CDR3 length is 13 residues.

This clonotype was observed at least ten times. The CDR3 nucleotides are TGTGCCAGCCGGACAGTCACCCTTGAAAAACTGTTTTTT. It is translated as CASRTVTLEKLFF. The chain employs TRBV2 and TRBJ1-4; D is possibly TRBD1 (6 bases). CDR1 and CDR2 from the germline V gene are SNHLY and FYNNEI. Trimming cost V 8 bases and J 7 bases, with 14 bases left between them. The CDR3 length is 13 residues.

Regarding this clonotype: Given a much more abundant clone one base away, this may be a read error. This chain uses TRBV6-4 with TRBJ1-4; unclear D gene. In germline, CDR1 is MRHNA, CDR2 SNTAGT. The CDR3 consists of 14 residues. DNA of the CDR3: TGTGCCAGCAGTGCCGGCGGGAGCAATGAAAAACGGTTTTTT. Translation gives CASSAGGSNEKRFF.

This clonotype was counted a few times. V gene TRBV6-1 combines with J gene TRBJ1-2; D remains ambiguous. The V gene's germline CDR1 is MNHNS and CDR2 SASEGT. This CDR3 comprises 15 residues. Between the trimmed V and J ends, which lost 6 bases and 0 bases, there was a span of 14 bases. Written as DNA, the CDR3 is TGTGCCAGCAGCTATAGCCAGCAAGCTAACTATGGCTACACCTTC. Translating gives CASSYSQQANYGYTF.

For this clonotype: It may be a read error: a sequence one base away is much more abundant. This chain connects TRBV6-6 to TRBJ1-2; no definite D call. With 2 bases removed from V and 10 bases from J, the gap between germline ends came to 11 bases. The germline V gene has CDR1 MNHNY and CDR2 SVGAGI (reference sequence). This CDR3 is 12 amino acids long. CDR3 nucleotides: TGTGCCAGCAGTTACGCGGAAAACGTCTACACCTTC. It is translated as CASSYAENVYTF.

Of note for this clonotype: A read error may account for a junction end that differs from germline. This CDR3 reads CAGSVGDTEAFF. CDR3 in DNA: TGTGCCGGTAGTGTGGGGGACACTGAAGCTTTCTTT. V and J are TRBV19 and TRBJ1-1; possible D gene TRBD1, 5 bases. The germline CDR1 and CDR2 sequences are LNHDA and SQIVND (reference sequence). This CDR3 region has 12 residues.